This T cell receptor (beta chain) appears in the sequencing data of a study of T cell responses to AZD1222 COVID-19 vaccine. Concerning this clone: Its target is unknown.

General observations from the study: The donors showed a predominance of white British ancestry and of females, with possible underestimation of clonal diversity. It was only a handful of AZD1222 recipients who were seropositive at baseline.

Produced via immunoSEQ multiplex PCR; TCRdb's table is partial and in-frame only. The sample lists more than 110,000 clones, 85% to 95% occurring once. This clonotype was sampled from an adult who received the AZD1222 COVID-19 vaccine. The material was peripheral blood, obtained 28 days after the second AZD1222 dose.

The CDR3 here is CASIRGHSGNTIYF. For the CDR3, the DNA is TGTGCCAGCATTCGGGGCCACTCTGGAAACACCATATATTTT. J is TRBJ1-3 and V is TRBV28; TRBD1 might be the D (5 bases). Germline CDR1 is MDHEN and CDR2 is SYDVKM. Trimming took 7 bases from V and 0 from J, leaving 10 bases between them. The CDR3 runs 14 residues. The full variable domain, completed using reference TRBV28 and TRBJ1-3, is DVKVTQSSRYLVKRTGEKVFLECVQDMDHENMFWYRQDPGLGLRLIYFSYDVKMKEKGDIPEGYSVSREKKERFSLILESASTNQTSMYLCASIRGHSGNTIYFGEGSWLTVV.